The present TCR beta chain was sequenced within a study of blood T cell repertoires in COVID-19. Study-wide context: Samples representing acute and convalescent COVID-19 were sourced from the United States, Italy and Spain. Sample material is recorded as cDNA or gDNA derived from T cells, B-cell-depleted T cells, or PBMCs.

The study assigned cohorts using participant-reported clinical history. V lost 0 bases to trimming and J lost 7 bases, with 9 bases between them. Germline assignment: CDR1 LNHNV and CDR2 YYDKDF (reference sequence). The CDR3 is 14 amino acids. In the original analysis: Using reference gene primer amplification, nucleated cell counts were estimated. The protocol was immunoSEQ multiplex PCR, while the TCRdb copy is restricted to in-frame clones and leaves out a portion. The V and J calls and clone size come from that table; D and trimming were worked out from the DNA. Seen here are 200,000 to 250,000 clones, 75% to 85% observed once, and the top ten hold 3.5% to 5.5%.

Sequenced: PBMCs or T cells enriched from blood (not recorded which). The J gene is TRBJ1-4, the V gene TRBV15, with a weak D call TRBD1 (5 bases). This receptor was obtained from a man aged 25-40 years with acute COVID-19. CDR3 sequence reads: CATSRDMTAEKLFF. The CDR3 nucleotides are TGTGCCACCAGCAGAGATATGACAGCTGAAAAACTGTTTTTT. Based on the CDR3 plus reference TRBV15 and TRBJ1-4, the full variable domain is DAMVIQNPRYQVTQFGKPVTLSCSQTLNHNVMYWYQQKSSQAPKLLFHYYDKDFNNEADTPDNFQSRRPNTSFCFLDIRSPGLGDTAMYLCATSRDMTAEKLFFGSGTQLSVL.